The 3 T cell receptor beta chains reported below all come from one sample, sequenced in a study of Ad26.COV2.S vaccination and SARS-CoV-2 variants. Treatment of the sample: 15 to 20 received Ad26.COV2.S at low or high dose, single or two shots; about 5 received placebo; per-sample allocation not given. Specimens were obtained on day 63 following the first vaccine or placebo injection. Clones were sequenced by immunoSEQ multiplex PCR, and TCRdb holds only the in-frame ones, with some missing. The repertoire holds a few hundred thousand clones, approximately 90% seen once, with more than 1.5% in the top ten. The source material was peripheral blood, sampled in a trial of Ad26.COV2.S vaccine versus placebo. The origin of the receptors is a person aged 18-60 years who received the Ad26.COV2.S COVID-19 vaccine or a placebo.

The chain joins TRBV28 to TRBJ1-5; 8 bases align to TRBD1. CDR1 is MDHEN, CDR2 SYDVKM, per germline. V was clipped by 3 bases and J by 3 bases; unmatched bases: 4. The CDR3 totals 15 residues. CDR3 in amino acids: CASSFRGRPNQPQHF. The CDR3 bases are TGTGCCAGCAGTTTCAGGGGGCGACCCAATCAGCCCCAGCATTTT.

The chain couples TRBV5-4 to TRBJ2-7; D could derive from TRBD1 or TRBD2 (5 bases each). V was cut by 3 bases and J by 2 bases, with 12 bases left in between. Germline V gene sequence: CDR1 SGHNT, CDR2 YYREEE (reference sequence). The CDR3 spans 14 residues. CDR3 loop: CASSSRDGAYEQYF. The CDR3 nucleotides are TGTGCCAGCAGCTCTAGGGACGGGGCCTACGAGCAGTACTTC.

This chain joins TRBV19 and TRBJ1-1; perhaps TRBD1 as D (5 bases). The CDR3 contains 15 residues. CDR1 LNHDA and CDR2 SQIVND come from the germline V gene (reference sequence). Trimming took 6 bases from V and 4 from J, leaving 18 bases between them. CDR3 loop: CASRLRDPVRTEAFF. The CDR3, as DNA: TGTGCCAGTAGGCTCAGGGATCCGGTTCGCACTGAAGCTTTCTTT.